The 22 T cell receptor beta chains below all came from one sample that was sequenced in a study of blood T cell repertoires in COVID-19. The protocol was immunoSEQ multiplex PCR, while the TCRdb copy is restricted to in-frame clones and leaves out a portion. The sample consists of about 300,000 clones, around 84% of them appearing once. The sample was peripheral blood. The source of these receptors is a human donor with COVID-19, enrolled during active disease. The donor label of this sample is uncertain.

The chain is built from TRBV6-5 and TRBJ1-1, with D unresolved. Germline V gene sequence: CDR1 MNHEY, CDR2 SVGAGI. V dropped 7 bases and J dropped 8 bases, with 17 bases sitting between them. This CDR3 is 13 amino acids long. The CDR3 DNA reads as TGTGCCAGCAACCCTACCCGGGAAGGGGAAGCTTTCTTT. Translated: CASNPTREGEAFF.

This chain links TRBV2 with TRBJ1-3, with 7 bases matching TRBD1. V shed 6 bases and J 0 bases; nucleotides not matched to a gene: 5. This CDR3 is built from 15 residues. CDR1 is SNHLY and CDR2 is FYNNEI in the germline V gene. Here the CDR3 reads CASRGGRSSGNTIYF. The CDR3 nucleotides are TGTGCCAGCAGAGGGGGCCGGAGCTCTGGAAACACCATATATTTT.

CDR3 loop: CASRLAGGSYEQYF. CDR3 nucleotide sequence: TGTGCCAGCAGGCTAGCGGGAGGCTCCTACGAGCAGTACTTC. This chain joins TRBV21-1 and TRBJ2-7; TRBD2 is the table's D call, not checked against the DNA. TRBV21-1 corresponds to a pseudogene. The CDR3 is made up of 14 amino acids.

The chain carries TRBV2 and TRBJ2-3; 10 bases map to TRBD2. Per germline, CDR1 SNHLY and CDR2 FYNNEI. CDR3 size: 16 residues. Trimming cost V 9 bases and J 5 bases; bases outside gene matches: 14. The CDR3 nucleotides read TGTGCCAGTGGGGTTCGTCTAGCGGGGGCGGGAGATACGCAGTATTTT. Its protein product is CASGVRLAGAGDTQYF.

The rearrangement uses TRBV3-1 (or the pseudogene TRBV3-2) and TRBJ2-5; 7 nucleotides agree with TRBD2. The ends lost 1 base at V and 5 bases at J; junction bases unmatched: 10. The CDR3 runs to 16 residues. CDR1 and CDR2 (germline): LGHDT, YNNKEL (reference sequence). The CDR3 loop reads CASSQGGLGGYETQYF. The CDR3, as DNA: TGTGCCAGCAGCCAAGGTGGGCTCGGGGGGTACGAGACCCAGTACTTC.

This clone appeared a few times. This chain uses TRBV5-1 with TRBJ1-2, with D possibly matching TRBD1 (6 bases). The CDR3 sequence is 15 residues long. Germline V gene sequence: CDR1 SGHRS, CDR2 YFSETQ. Trimming removed 0 bases from V and 2 bases from J, with 11 bases in between. CDR3 protein: CASSLGRDINYGYTF. The CDR3 DNA is TGCGCCAGCAGCTTGGGTCGGGACATAAACTATGGCTACACCTTC.

J is TRBJ1-4 and V is TRBV28; possible D gene TRBD1, 6 bases. Germline-derived CDR1 and CDR2 are MDHEN and SYDVKM. The CDR3 extends over 17 amino acids. Trimming removed 7 bases from V and 3 bases from J, with 21 bases in between. The CDR3, as DNA: TGTGCCAGCATCATGGGCGGGGGGCGAGGAGCTAATGAAAAACTGTTTTTT. This gives the protein CASIMGGGRGANEKLFF.

The chain recombines TRBV27 with TRBJ1-4; 8 bases match TRBD1. Trimming took 6 bases from V and 6 from J; bases not matched to a gene: 6. Germline V gives CDR1 MNHEY, CDR2 SMNVEV (reference sequence). The CDR3 runs 14 residues. CDR3 bases: TGTGCCAGCAGGTTGACAGGGGCTGATGAAAAACTGTTTTTT. This sequence encodes CASRLTGADEKLFF.

The CDR3 loop is CASSGLLAGAIYNEQFF. DNA of the CDR3: TGTGCCAGCAGCGGTCTACTAGCGGGTGCTATCTACAATGAGCAGTTCTTC. The chain uses TRBV7-9 and TRBJ2-1; 9 bases map to TRBD2. V shed 5 bases and J 3 bases; nucleotides not matched to a gene: 11. The CDR3 covers 17 residues. CDR1 and CDR2 (germline): SEHNR, FQNEAQ (reference sequence).

The V gene is TRBV28, the J gene TRBJ2-1, with TRBD2 matching 10 bases. The CDR3 loop spans 17 amino acids. The germline gives CDR1 MDHEN, CDR2 SYDVKM. The V gene end was trimmed by 4 bases and the J gene end by 5 bases; junction bases not matched to a gene: 11. The CDR3 DNA follows: TGTGCCAGCAGTTCCTTGCTACGGACTAGCGGAAACAATGAGCAGTTCTTC. As protein: CASSSLLRTSGNNEQFF.

This chain connects TRBV7-8 to TRBJ1-1; D is uncertain. With 3 bases removed from V and 2 bases from J, the gap between germline ends came to 16 bases. The CDR3 sequence is 16 residues long. Germline CDR1 and CDR2: SGHVS and FQNEAQ. CDR3 DNA: TGTGCCAGCAGCTTTAGGAGAGTCCAGCCAAACACTGAAGCTTTCTTT. Translated: CASSFRRVQPNTEAFF. The entire variable domain, with the rest obtained from reference TRBV7-8 and TRBJ1-1, is as follows: GAGVSQSPRYKVAKRGQDVALRCDPISGHVSLFWYQQALGQGPEFLTYFQNEAQLDKSGLPSDRFFAERPEGSVSTLKIQRTQQEDSAVYLCASSFRRVQPNTEAFFGQGTRLTVV.

The V gene is TRBV21-1, the J gene TRBJ1-5; the tabulated D call, TRBD1, remains unverified against the DNA. TRBV21-1 is labeled a pseudogene. The length of the CDR3 is 17 residues. CDR3 in DNA: TGTGCCAGCAGCAAAGGCTGGGACAGGGAGCGGAACCAGCCCCAGCATTTT. As protein: CASSKGWDRERNQPQHF.

The chain uses TRBV6-5 and TRBJ1-1; the match to TRBD1 covers 7 bases. There are 13 residues in the CDR3. V was pared by 6 bases and J by 2 bases, with 3 bases of the junction left unmatched. Germline CDR1 MNHEY, CDR2 SVGAGI. CDR3 sequence: CASRRDRNTEAFF. The CDR3 bases are TGTGCCAGCAGGAGGGACAGAAACACTGAAGCTTTCTTT.

The J gene is TRBJ2-1, the V gene TRBV19, with a tentative D call TRBD1 (5 bases). CDR1 and CDR2 (germline): LNHDA, SQIVND (reference sequence). With 1 base removed from V and 5 bases from J, the gap between germline ends came to 12 bases. The CDR3 loop spans 15 amino acids. The CDR3 region has the DNA TGTGCCAGTAGTATAGGTCAGGGTCCACACAATGAGCAGTTCTTC. Encoded protein: CASSIGQGPHNEQFF.

The chain links TRBV7-2 to TRBJ2-3; D is ambiguous. The CDR3 covers 14 residues. The V gene lost 2 bases and the J gene lost 2 bases, with 8 bases spanning the gap. Per germline, CDR1 SGHTA and CDR2 FQGNSA. The CDR3 sequence is CASSLSQDTDTQYF. In DNA form, the CDR3 reads TGTGCCAGCAGCTTATCTCAGGACACAGATACGCAGTATTTT.

This clone was seen a handful of times. The rearrangement joins TRBV25-1 to TRBJ1-2; unclear D gene. From germline, CDR1 is MGHDK and CDR2 SYGVNS. The CDR3 is 14 residues long. Between the trimmed V and J ends, which lost 5 bases and 4 bases, there was a span of 14 bases. CDR3 in amino acids: CASSTGGSLYGYTF. CDR3 nucleotide sequence: TGTGCCAGCAGTACCGGCGGCAGTCTCTATGGCTACACCTTC.

This clone appeared once. This chain uses TRBV6-5 with TRBJ1-2; D unresolved. CDR3 length: 13 residues. The ends were cut back, 2 bases at V and 7 bases at J, with 11 bases in the middle. From germline, CDR1 is MNHEY and CDR2 SVGAGI. In DNA form, the CDR3 reads TGTGCCAGCAGTTACGAGGGAACTGGTGGCTACACCTTC. This gives the protein CASSYEGTGGYTF.

The genes are TRBV19 and TRBJ1-6; D is unclear. The CDR3 has 15 amino acids. Trimming cost V 0 bases and J 9 bases, with 12 bases left between them. Germline assignment: CDR1 LNHDA and CDR2 SQIVND (reference sequence). CDR3 DNA sequence: TGTGCCAGTAGTATAGACGGGGAAATCGGTTCACCCCTCCACTTT. It is translated as CASSIDGEIGSPLHF.

With respect to this clone: This sample includes further DNA sequences coding for the same CDR3. The chain employs TRBV28 and TRBJ1-3; no clear D. CDR1 MDHEN and CDR2 SYDVKM come from the germline V gene. The CDR3 runs to 14 residues. V was shortened by 3 bases and J by 0 bases, with 6 bases between the two germline ends. CDR3 nucleotide sequence: TGTGCCAGCAGTTTTCTGAGCTCTGGAAACACCATATATTTT. Its translation: CASSFLSSGNTIYF.

V is TRBV29-1 and J is TRBJ1-1; a possible D gene is TRBD1 (5 bases). This CDR3 contains 14 residues. Germline values: CDR1 SQVTM, CDR2 ANQGSEA. The ends were cut back, 0 bases at V and 4 bases at J, with 12 bases in the middle. The CDR3 coding sequence is TGCAGCGTTGAAGAATCGGGGGTGAGCACTGAAGCTTTCTTT. The encoded protein is CSVEESGVSTEAFF.

The CDR3 is CASSPSGTLHQPQHF. The CDR3 DNA follows: TGTGCCAGTAGTCCCTCCGGGACACTCCATCAGCCCCAGCATTTT. V usage is TRBV19 and J usage is TRBJ1-5, with D possibly being TRBD1 (6 bases). Trimming cost V 5 bases and J 5 bases, with 16 bases left between them. CDR1 is LNHDA, CDR2 SQIVND, per germline (reference sequence). CDR3 length: 15 residues. The full variable domain, rest sourced from reference TRBV19 and TRBJ1-5, is DGGITQSPKYLFRKEGQNVTLSCEQNLNHDAMYWYRQDPGQGLRLIYYSQIVNDFQKGDIAEGYSVSREKKESFPLTVTSAQKNPTAFYLCASSPSGTLHQPQHFGDGTRLSIL.

The chain combines TRBV4-1 with TRBJ2-2; 14 bases line up with TRBD2. Losses at the gene ends were 1 base for V and 1 base for J; bases not matched to a gene: 14. This CDR3 contains 22 residues. CDR1 MGHRA and CDR2 YSYEKL come from the germline V gene. The CDR3: CASSQVILGLAGAPKNTGELFF. DNA of the CDR3: TGCGCCAGCAGCCAAGTCATCCTGGGACTAGCGGGAGCCCCCAAGAACACCGGGGAGCTGTTTTTT.